What follows are 28 T cell receptor beta chains derived from one specimen sequenced in a study of Ad26.COV2.S vaccination and SARS-CoV-2 variants. The table came from immunoSEQ multiplex PCR; TCRdb's copy has only in-frame clones and leaves some out. Of 200,000 to 250,000 clones listed, around 87% were seen once; the top ten hold roughly 10%. As for treatment: around 19 received Ad26.COV2.S at low or high dose, single or two shots; 5 received placebo; per-sample allocation not given. Sampling was performed 63 days after the first vaccine or placebo injection. Sample: peripheral blood, taken in a trial of Ad26.COV2.S vaccine versus placebo. The receptor set was obtained from a person aged 18-60 years who received the Ad26.COV2.S COVID-19 vaccine or a placebo.

This rearrangement joins TRBV6-2 or TRBV6-3 to TRBJ2-2; maybe TRBD1 (5 bases). Trimming left V 4 bases short and J 4 bases short, with 7 bases between. CDR3 size: 13 residues. From germline, CDR1 is MNHEY and CDR2 SVGEGT. The CDR3 spells CASSWGGTGELFF. CDR3 sequence (DNA): TGTGCCAGCAGTTGGGGCGGCACCGGGGAGCTGTTTTTT.

This clone was seen a few times. The rearrangement links TRBV11-1 to TRBJ2-5, with D perhaps TRBD2 (5 bases). Trimming took 3 bases from V and 1 from J, leaving 9 bases between them. Germline values: CDR1 SGHAT, CDR2 FQDESV (reference sequence). The CDR3 extends over 14 amino acids. CDR3 sequence (DNA): TGTGCCAGCAGCTTCACGAGGGCCCAAGAGACCCAGTACTTC. Translating it yields CASSFTRAQETQYF.

V usage is TRBV6-1 and J usage is TRBJ1-6; no reliable D call. The CDR3 consists of 15 residues. Trimming removed 2 bases from V and 14 bases from J, with 19 bases in between. Per the germline V gene, CDR1 is MNHNS and CDR2 is SASEGT. The CDR3 sequence is CASSESPRSPMTLHF. In DNA, the CDR3 is TGTGCCAGCAGTGAAAGCCCGCGCTCCCCTATGACCCTCCACTTT.

The rearrangement joins TRBV11-2 to TRBJ2-3; a weak D match, TRBD1 (6 bases). Per germline, CDR1 SGHAT and CDR2 FQNNGV. The CDR3 is 16 amino acids. V gave up 1 base and J gave up 9 bases, with 20 bases separating them. CDR3 in amino acids: CASSLVGPGAGETQYF. The CDR3 coding sequence is TGTGCCAGCAGCTTAGTGGGCCCAGGGGCAGGGGAAACGCAGTATTTT.

The chain carries TRBV7-2 and TRBJ2-1; TRBD2 matches at 13 bases. This CDR3 is 15 amino acids long. Germline CDR1 and CDR2: SGHTA and FQGNSA. V lost 1 base and J lost 8; bases outside the gene matches: 2. The CDR3 DNA sequence: TGTGCCAGCAGCTTAGGGACTAGCGGGAGATATGAGCAGTTCTTC. Translation: CASSLGTSGRYEQFF.

The rearrangement links TRBV19 to TRBJ1-5, with a weak D call TRBD1 (6 bases). V was clipped by 1 base and J by 3 bases, with 10 bases between them. The CDR3 length is 15 residues. Germline V gene sequence: CDR1 LNHDA, CDR2 SQIVND (reference sequence). The CDR3 loop reads CASSIVTGPNQPQHF. The CDR3 bases are TGTGCCAGTAGTATAGTTACAGGGCCCAATCAGCCCCAGCATTTT.

The chain uses TRBV25-1 and TRBJ1-1; tentative D call: TRBD1 (5 bases). The CDR3 length is 13 residues. Trimming stripped 7 bases from V and 2 bases from J, with 11 bases between. Germline values: CDR1 MGHDK, CDR2 SYGVNS. The DNA of the CDR3 is TGTGCCAGCATCCGGGACTCAAACACTGAAGCTTTCTTT. Protein sequence: CASIRDSNTEAFF.

This chain uses TRBV6-2 or TRBV6-3 with TRBJ1-2, with D perhaps TRBD1 (5 bases). The V gene's germline CDR1 is MNHEY and CDR2 SVGEGT. V shed 0 bases and J shed 8 bases, with 16 bases lying between them. This CDR3 has 15 residues. The CDR3 loop is CASSYSRQEKGGYTF. The CDR3 DNA is TGTGCCAGCAGTTACTCGAGGCAGGAGAAGGGGGGCTACACCTTC.

V and J are TRBV6-1 and TRBJ2-2, with unresolved D. In germline, CDR1 is MNHNS, CDR2 SASEGT. Trimming left V 2 bases short and J 2 bases short, with 9 bases between. The CDR3 spans 15 residues. In DNA, the CDR3 is TGTGCCAGCAGTGAAAGGACCAGAAACACCGGGGAGCTGTTTTTT. This translates into CASSERTRNTGELFF.

The V and J genes are TRBV7-2 and TRBJ1-1, with D unresolved. The CDR3 is 12 amino acids. Germline values: CDR1 SGHTA, CDR2 FQGNSA. Trimming stripped 1 base from V and 0 bases from J, with 0 bases between. DNA for the CDR3: TGTGCCAGCAGCTTAGTGAACACTGAAGCTTTCTTT. Encoded protein: CASSLVNTEAFF.

The rearrangement uses TRBV28 and TRBJ2-5; D is possibly TRBD1 (6 bases). The length of the CDR3 is 15 residues. Trimming pared 6 bases from V and 0 bases from J, leaving 14 bases between. Germline values: CDR1 MDHEN, CDR2 SYDVKM. CDR3 sequence (DNA): TGTGCCAGCAGGGGGAAACGGACAGACCAAGAGACCCAGTACTTC. It encodes CASRGKRTDQETQYF.

The V and J genes are TRBV7-9 and TRBJ1-4; the match to TRBD1 covers 12 bases. Trimming cost V 5 bases and J 7 bases; bases outside gene matches: 5. From germline, CDR1 is SEHNR and CDR2 FQNEAQ (reference sequence). The CDR3 extends over 15 amino acids. CDR3 sequence (DNA): TGTGCCAGCAGCCCTCCGGGACAGGGGGCTGAAAAACTGTTTTTT. It codes for CASSPPGQGAEKLFF. The whole variable domain, filled in from reference TRBV7-9 and TRBJ1-4, reads DTGVSQNPRHKITKRGQNVTFRCDPISEHNRLYWYRQTLGQGPEFLTYFQNEAQLEKSRLLSDRFSAERPKGSFSTLEIQRTEQGDSAMYLCASSPPGQGAEKLFFGSGTQLSVL.

This clone was recorded once. The rearrangement links TRBV4-3 to TRBJ2-1; the match to TRBD2 covers 8 bases. CDR3 size: 15 residues. With V trimmed by 3 bases and J by 3 bases, 4 bases remained unmatched. Germline lookup yields CDR1 LGHNA and CDR2 YSLEER. This chain's CDR3 is CASSQVAGIYNEQFF. CDR3 in DNA: TGCGCCAGCAGCCAGGTAGCGGGGATCTACAATGAGCAGTTCTTC.

The V call is TRBV28, the J call TRBJ2-4; 9 nucleotides line up with TRBD1. The V gene's germline CDR1 is MDHEN and CDR2 SYDVKM. J was trimmed by 14 bases and V by 4 bases; bases with no gene match: 6. CDR3 length: 12 residues. The CDR3, as DNA: TGTGCCAGCAGTTCGGGACAGGGCACCAAGTACTTC. This codes for CASSSGQGTKYF.

Worth noting for this clone: Other DNA sequences from this sample encode an identical CDR3 as well. V gene TRBV9 combines with J gene TRBJ2-3, with D unresolved. The CDR3 is 13 residues long. Germline CDR1 SGDLS, CDR2 YYNGEE. The V end lost 2 bases, the J end lost 3 bases, and 7 bases lay between the germline ends. CDR3 coding DNA: TGTGCCAGCAGCGTCGAAGGTACAGATACGCAGTATTTT. Protein: CASSVEGTDTQYF.

Details on this clone: Other DNA sequences in this specimen translate into the identical CDR3. The rearrangement uses TRBV28 and TRBJ2-7; 8 bases are a match to TRBD1. V lost 6 bases and J lost 4; bases outside the gene matches: 5. Germline V gene data show CDR1 as MDHEN and CDR2 as SYDVKM. The CDR3 totals 13 residues. The CDR3 sequence: CASSLGQGYEQYF. CDR3 coding DNA: TGTGCCAGCAGCCTAGGACAGGGTTACGAGCAGTACTTC.

This sequence joins TRBV27 and TRBJ2-2; 8 bases are a match to TRBD1. The CDR3 covers 15 residues. The J segment lost 4 bases and the V segment lost 5 bases, leaving 6 bases of the junction unmatched. Germline V lookup: CDR1 MNHEY, CDR2 SMNVEV (reference sequence). The CDR3 DNA sequence: TGTGCCAGCAGTAGACAGGGGTTTGGCACCGGGGAGCTGTTTTTT. Amino acids: CASSRQGFGTGELFF.

This chain joins TRBV5-1 and TRBJ1-3; D gene uncertain. The CDR3 runs to 15 residues. V was cut by 2 bases and J by 0 bases, with 9 bases left in between. From germline, CDR1 is SGHRS and CDR2 YFSETQ. The CDR3 DNA sequence: TGCGCCAGCAGCTTAGACTCCACCTCTGGAAACACCATATATTTT. Its translation: CASSLDSTSGNTIYF.

The J gene is TRBJ2-1, the V gene TRBV7-2; 11 bases line up with TRBD2. Losses at the gene ends were 0 bases for V and 4 bases for J; bases not matched to a gene: 5. The CDR3 covers 17 residues. Per germline, CDR1 SGHTA and CDR2 FQGNSA. The CDR3 DNA sequence: TGTGCCAGCAGCTTAGCGGTAGCGGGAGGGCCTTACAATGAGCAGTTCTTC. Translation gives CASSLAVAGGPYNEQFF.

This clone was seen only a few times. This chain links TRBV19 with TRBJ2-3; 10 nucleotides agree with TRBD2. Germline V lookup: CDR1 LNHDA, CDR2 SQIVND (reference sequence). Trimming cost V 5 bases and J 2 bases; bases outside gene matches: 7. This CDR3 has 16 amino acids. This CDR3 reads CASSEASGGHTDTQYF. CDR3 nucleotides: TGTGCCAGTAGTGAGGCTAGCGGGGGCCACACAGATACGCAGTATTTT.

V and J are TRBV2 and TRBJ1-2, with 8 bases identical to TRBD1. Unmatched junction bases numbered 1, after V lost 4 bases and J lost 3 bases. Germline loops: CDR1 SNHLY, CDR2 FYNNEI. The CDR3 contains 13 residues. The CDR3 is CASSATGDYGYTF. The DNA of the CDR3 is TGTGCCAGCAGTGCGACAGGGGACTATGGCTACACCTTC.

V is TRBV19 and J is TRBJ2-7; D unresolved. Germline CDR1 is LNHDA and CDR2 is SQIVND (reference sequence). The CDR3 has 13 amino acids. V lost 7 bases to trimming and J lost 7 bases, with 17 bases between them. In DNA form, the CDR3 reads TGTGCCAGTACCGACGGAAGGTTTGCAGAGCAGTACTTC. It specifies CASTDGRFAEQYF.

V gene TRBV7-2 combines with J gene TRBJ1-6, with TRBD1 as a possible D gene (6 bases). CDR3 size: 16 residues. Trimming removed 2 bases at V and 5 bases at J, with 13 bases between. The germline CDR1 and CDR2 sequences are SGHTA and FQGNSA. CDR3 residues: CASSLKGEPNNSPLHF. CDR3 DNA sequence: TGTGCCAGCAGCTTAAAGGGGGAGCCCAATAATTCACCCCTCCACTTT.

This clone was recorded a few times. The chain is built from TRBV24-1 and TRBJ2-5; D uncertain. Germline CDR1 is KGHDR and CDR2 is SFDVKD. Trimming took 4 bases from V and 1 from J, leaving 9 bases between them. The CDR3 is 14 residues long. Written as DNA, the CDR3 is TGTGCCACCAGTGAGGTGGACGGCCAAGAGACCCAGTACTTC. The encoded protein is CATSEVDGQETQYF.

The genes are TRBV4-3 and TRBJ1-1; maybe TRBD1 (6 bases). Germline CDR1 and CDR2: LGHNA and YSLEER. CDR3 length: 13 amino acids. V was clipped by 6 bases and J by 7 bases, with 15 bases between them. For the CDR3, the DNA is TGCGCCAGCAGTCGGGATTCAGGGGATGAAGCTTTCTTT. Translating gives CASSRDSGDEAFF.

This clone was picked up a small number of times. The chain employs TRBV28 and TRBJ2-3; D may be TRBD1 (6 bases). Germline values: CDR1 MDHEN, CDR2 SYDVKM. Trimming pared 9 bases from V and 4 bases from J, leaving 20 bases between. This CDR3 region has 15 residues. This CDR3 reads CASTRGVRGPDTQYF. CDR3 bases: TGTGCCAGTACCCGGGGAGTCAGGGGCCCAGATACGCAGTATTTT.

The genes are TRBV10-3 and TRBJ2-7; the D is unclear. This CDR3 has 12 amino acids. From germline, CDR1 is ENHRY and CDR2 SYGVKD. Trimming took off 6 bases at V and 5 bases at J, with 11 bases between the two ends. Here the CDR3 DNA reads TGTGCCATCAGCCTTTATCCCAACGAGCAGTACTTC. Its protein is CAISLYPNEQYF.

This clone was recorded only once. This rearrangement joins TRBV7-2 to TRBJ1-2; the D is unclear. Trimming took off 7 bases at V and 8 bases at J, with 23 bases between the two ends. CDR3 length: 15 amino acids. From germline, CDR1 is SGHTA and CDR2 FQGNSA. CDR3 region: CASTPPLGQSVGYTF. CDR3 DNA: TGTGCCAGCACCCCCCCCCTCGGGCAAAGTGTAGGCTACACCTTC.